This TCR beta chain derives from a study of blood T cell repertoires in COVID-19. About the study: Samples of COVID-19 (acute and convalescent) were obtained from the United States, Italy and Spain. The cDNA or gDNA used as material had been derived from T cells, B-cell-depleted T cells, or PBMCs.

This CDR3 spans 16 amino acids. Trimming took off 1 base at V and 1 base at J, with 11 bases between the two ends. In germline, CDR1 is LNHDA, CDR2 SQIVND (reference sequence). In the study's own analysis: Estimates of nucleated cell counts were drawn from the amplification of reference gene primers. Sequencing used immunoSEQ multiplex PCR; TCRdb keeps in-frame clones, though not all of them. From that table come the V and J calls and clone size; the DNA was used to work out D and trimming. The sample contains 55,000 to 65,000 clones, about 90% of which appear only once. The sequenced material came from peripheral blood. V is TRBV19 and J is TRBJ2-1; D gene ambiguous. The clonotype originates from a human donor with acute or convalescent COVID-19. The donor label of this sample is uncertain. This chain's CDR3 is CASSIAWASSYNEQFF. DNA for the CDR3: TGTGCCAGTAGTATAGCCTGGGCGAGTTCCTACAATGAGCAGTTCTTC.